The rows below give T cell receptor beta chains drawn from one sample of a study of blood T cell repertoires in COVID-19. Generated by immunoSEQ multiplex PCR, the TCRdb table keeps only in-frame clones and is missing some. The table lists about 220,000 clones, 80% to 85% of them singletons. Sequencing used peripheral blood. The receptors stem from a woman in her sixties or seventies with COVID-19, enrolled during active disease. CDR3s include the opening cysteine and the closing phenylalanine or tryptophan. D genes are given only for firm matches. The size entry is marked missing in some rows and otherwise reads once, few, many or a size class.

cdr3_nt	cdr3_aa	v_call	j_call	d_call	clone_size	cdr3_length
TGTGCCTGGAAAAGGGACAGAATGAACACTGAAGCTTTCTTT	CAWKRDRMNTEAFF	TRBV30	TRBJ1-1	TRBD1	-	14
TGCAGCGTTCCGACAGGGTATTCTGGCGACACTGAAGCTTTCTTT	CSVPTGYSGDTEAFF	TRBV29-1	TRBJ1-1	TRBD1	once	15
TGCGCCAGCAGCCGCGGCCCCCAAATCTACAATGAGCAGTTCTTC	CASSRGPQIYNEQFF	TRBV4-1	TRBJ2-1	-	-	15
TGTGCCAGCAGCTCGGGACAGACCTTATATGGCTACACCTTC	CASSSGQTLYGYTF	TRBV5-5	TRBJ1-2	TRBD1	-	14
TGTGCCAGCAGATTTAGCGGGAGGAACACCGGGGAGCTGTTTTTT	CASRFSGRNTGELFF	TRBV9	TRBJ2-2	TRBD2	-	15
TGTGCCATCAGTACCCGACAGGGCCTCGCATCAGATACGCAGTATTTT	CAISTRQGLASDTQYF	TRBV10-3	TRBJ2-3	TRBD1	-	16
TGTGCCAGCAGCGCTCGCGGGACAGATAATTCACCCCTCCACTTT	CASSARGTDNSPLHF	TRBV7-2	TRBJ1-6	TRBD1	-	15
TGTGCCAGCAGCGGAAACATAAACTATGGCTACACCTTC	CASSGNINYGYTF	TRBV9	TRBJ1-2	-	few	13
TGCAGTGCCAGTGCGGAACCGGGGACCAAAAACATTCAGTACTTC	CSASAEPGTKNIQYF	TRBV20-1	TRBJ2-4	-	-	15
TGTGCCACTCAACCCTCCGGGACAGGTAGATGGCCCCAGCATTTT	CATQPSGTGRWPQHF	TRBV19	TRBJ1-5	TRBD1	few	15
TGTGCCAGCAGCGTACCCGTGAACAGGGTTGGGGCCAACGTCCTGACTTTC	CASSVPVNRVGANVLTF	TRBV9	TRBJ2-6	-	-	17
TGTGCCATCTCAGGACTACAAGCTGGGGCCAACGTCCTGACTTTC	CAISGLQAGANVLTF	TRBV6-1	TRBJ2-6	-	-	15
TGTGCCACCAGTGCTTTCGACAGGCGCGGTAACTATGGCTACACCTTC	CATSAFDRRGNYGYTF	TRBV24-1	TRBJ1-2	-	once	16
TGTGCCAGCAGTACGCTACCACATACGCAGTATTTT	CASSTLPHTQYF	TRBV2	TRBJ2-3	-	-	12
TGTGCCAGCAGCTTAGGGGCACAATTTGCAACTAATGAAAAACTGTTTTTT	CASSLGAQFATNEKLFF	TRBV7-6	TRBJ1-4	-	-	17
TGCGCCAGCAGCTTGGCCCGAGTCGGCAGGGGCTCGGGGGAAGCTTTCTTT	CASSLARVGRGSGEAFF	TRBV5-1	TRBJ1-1	-	few	17
TGTGCCAGCAGTGCTTCCCTCCAAGAGACCCAGTACTTC	CASSASLQETQYF	TRBV2	TRBJ2-5	-	once	13
TGTGCCAGCAGCCCGGCGGGACTAGCGTTCTACGAGCAGTACTTC	CASSPAGLAFYEQYF	TRBV5-4	TRBJ2-7	TRBD2	once	15
TGTGCCACTCCGGGACAGGGTGGGGGCTCACCCCTCCACTTT	CATPGQGGGSPLHF	TRBV28	TRBJ1-6	TRBD1	-	14
TGTGCCAGCAGCGTAGACCTAGCCGGCTACAATGAGCAGTTCTTC	CASSVDLAGYNEQFF	TRBV9	TRBJ2-1	-	-	15
TGTGCCAGCAGTCCCATAACGGGTTCGTCAATATATGGCTACACCTTC	CASSPITGSSIYGYTF	TRBV28	TRBJ1-2	-	-	16
TGTGCCAGCAGCTTAGGAGGACTAGTCTACGAGCAGTACTTC	CASSLGGLVYEQYF	TRBV7-2	TRBJ2-7	TRBD2	-	14